This TCR beta chain was sequenced during a study of shared clonotypes between healthy human individuals. Sequenced by immunoSEQ multiplex PCR; TCRdb stores in-frame clones only, minus some. The sample records around 940,000 clones, approximately 80% being singletons. The study, taken as a whole, reports: Lower generation probabilities were found for non-shared clonotypes than for those shared by all four donors.

About this clone itself: The target antigen is unknown.

V lost 6 bases and J 3 bases, leaving 17 bases between the germline ends. The CDR3 runs 16 residues. Germline V gene data show CDR1 as MDHEN and CDR2 as SYDVKM. The clonotype originates from a man aged 18 to 30 in good health. Sequencing was carried out using memory CD4+ T cells sorted from blood. Subset noted: CD45RA-negative fraction. This chain joins TRBV28 and TRBJ2-2; D might be TRBD2 (6 bases). The DNA of the CDR3 is TGTGCCAGCAGCAGAACCGGGGGACTTTACACCGGGGAGCTGTTTTTT. It yields the protein CASSRTGGLYTGELFF.